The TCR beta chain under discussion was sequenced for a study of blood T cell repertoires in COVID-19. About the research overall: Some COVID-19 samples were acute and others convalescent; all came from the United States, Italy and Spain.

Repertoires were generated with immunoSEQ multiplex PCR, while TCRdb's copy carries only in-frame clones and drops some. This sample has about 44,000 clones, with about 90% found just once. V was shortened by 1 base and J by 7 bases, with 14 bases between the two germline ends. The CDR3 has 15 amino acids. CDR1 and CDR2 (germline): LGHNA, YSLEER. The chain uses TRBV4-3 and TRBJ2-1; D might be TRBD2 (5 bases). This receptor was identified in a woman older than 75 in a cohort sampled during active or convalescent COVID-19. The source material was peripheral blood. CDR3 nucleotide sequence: TGCGCCAGCAGCCAAGGTAAGGCTAGCTTGAATGAGCAGTTCTTC. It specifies CASSQGKASLNEQFF.